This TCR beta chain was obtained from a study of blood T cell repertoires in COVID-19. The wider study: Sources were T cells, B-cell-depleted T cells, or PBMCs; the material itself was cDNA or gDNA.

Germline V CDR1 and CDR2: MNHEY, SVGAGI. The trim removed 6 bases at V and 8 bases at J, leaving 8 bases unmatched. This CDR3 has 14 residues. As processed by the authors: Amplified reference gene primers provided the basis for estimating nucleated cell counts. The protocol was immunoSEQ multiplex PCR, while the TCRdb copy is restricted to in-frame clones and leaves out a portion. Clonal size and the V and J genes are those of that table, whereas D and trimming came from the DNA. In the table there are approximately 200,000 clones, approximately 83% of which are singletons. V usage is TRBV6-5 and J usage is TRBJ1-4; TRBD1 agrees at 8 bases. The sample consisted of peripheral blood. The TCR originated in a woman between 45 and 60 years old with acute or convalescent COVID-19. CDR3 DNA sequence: TGTGCCAGCAGGACCCGACAGGGGAACGAAAAACTGTTTTTT. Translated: CASRTRQGNEKLFF.